The entry below gives a single TCR beta chain sequence along with its context. Its antigen is still unknown. The repertoire was sequenced with immunoSEQ multiplex PCR; TCRdb's copy has only in-frame clones and lacks some. Of 60,000 to 75,000 clones detected, 84% appear once; the ten largest clones hold around 20%. The data stem from a study of T cell responses to AZD1222 COVID-19 vaccine. The study, taken as a whole, reports: Donor demographics were predominantly white British with a female majority; clonal diversity may be underestimated.

V was trimmed by 1 base and J by 0 bases, leaving 15 bases between them. This CDR3 is built from 18 residues. Germline assignment: CDR1 LGHNA and CDR2 YNFKEQ. The rearrangement joins TRBV4-2 to TRBJ1-4; a possible D gene is TRBD1 (5 bases). The specimen comprised peripheral blood, sampled on day 0 of AZD1222 vaccination. The sequence was obtained from an adult in good health. The DNA for the CDR3 is TGTGCCAGCAGCCAAGTTCTAGGGGTTGGGGCAACTAATGAAAAACTGTTTTTT. Residues: CASSQVLGVGATNEKLFF.